This T cell receptor (beta chain) was identified in a study of OX40 agonist ivuxolimab in advanced cancers. Germline V CDR1 and CDR2: SGDLS, YYNGEE. Trimming stripped 4 bases from V and 7 bases from J, with 14 bases between. The CDR3 consists of 13 residues. Sequenced by immunoSEQ multiplex PCR; TCRdb stores in-frame clones only, minus some. The repertoire has 50,000 or so clones, over 75% of them found once; the top ten carry roughly 3.7%. The starting material was CD4+ or CD8+ T cells sorted from blood, obtained in a trial of the OX40 agonist ivuxolimab. The chain has TRBV9 and TRBJ1-2, with TRBD1 as a possible D gene (5 bases). The source is an adult with an advanced solid tumor such as melanoma, head and neck, liver or kidney cancer. CDR3 region: CASSRGAMGGYTF. As DNA, the CDR3 is TGTGCCAGCAGCCGCGGGGCCATGGGTGGCTACACCTTC.